The T cell receptor beta chain under discussion was sequenced for a study of radiotherapy plus CTLA-4 blockade in lung cancer. Regarding the study as a whole: Together with interferon-beta, which increased in serum after radiation, early dynamic changes in blood T cell clones were reportedly the best predictors of response. Clones derived from tumor TCRs expanded in blood after radiotherapy plus ipilimumab.

There are a few counts of this clone. Its matching antigen is unknown. The V and J ends lost 5 bases and 5 bases respectively, with 16 bases between them. Germline V lookup: CDR1 SGHVS, CDR2 FNYEAQ. CDR3 size: 15 residues. The method was immunoSEQ multiplex PCR; TCRdb's version includes in-frame clones alone and lacks a portion of them. The sample includes about 81,000 clones, about three quarters of them seen just once. The sequence was obtained from a human donor with non-small cell lung cancer that progressed on radiotherapy plus ipilimumab. Material: peripheral blood, obtained from a patient treated with radiotherapy plus ipilimumab. The V and J genes are TRBV7-6 and TRBJ2-1, with no clear D. The chain's CDR3 is CASSPRQAVNNEQFF. CDR3 nucleotide sequence: TGTGCCAGCAGCCCCCGCCAGGCTGTAAACAATGAGCAGTTCTTC.